Below, 20 T cell receptor beta chains from the same sample are listed, as sequenced in a study of shared clonotypes between healthy human individuals. Naive CD8 isolation took CD45RO-negative cells positively selected for CCR7 and excluded terminally differentiated effector memory CD45RA+ cells. Here immunoSEQ multiplex PCR was the method, and the copy in TCRdb shows in-frame clones only, minus some. The sample lists more than 2 million clones; about 95% were seen once. Sequenced material: naive CD8+ T cells sorted from blood. The receptors were gathered from a man between 18 and 29 years old in good health.

Points on this clone: Other DNA sequences in this sample translate to the same CDR3. This chain joins TRBV7-9 and TRBJ2-2; D gene unclear. Germline V lookup: CDR1 SEHNR, CDR2 FQNEAQ (reference sequence). The CDR3 runs 12 residues. V dropped 6 bases and J dropped 5 bases, with 7 bases sitting between them. This CDR3 reads CASSFGTGELFF. DNA for the CDR3: TGTGCCAGCAGTTTTGGGACCGGGGAGCTGTTTTTT.

The chain is built from TRBV7-9 and TRBJ2-7; 8 bases align to TRBD1. J was trimmed by 5 bases and V by 5 bases; bases with no gene match: 2. The CDR3 totals 12 residues. CDR1 and CDR2 from the germline V gene are SEHNR and FQNEAQ (reference sequence). CDR3 coding DNA: TGTGCCAGCAGCGGACAGGGAAACGAGCAGTACTTC. The encoded protein is CASSGQGNEQYF.

The chain combines TRBV5-6 with TRBJ2-3; TRBD1 agrees at 7 bases. With V trimmed by 2 bases and J by 1 base, 4 bases remained unmatched. Germline values: CDR1 SGHDT, CDR2 YYEEEE. The CDR3 is 15 residues long. CDR3 amino acids: CASSFGQAGTDTQYF. As DNA, the CDR3 is TGTGCCAGCAGCTTTGGACAGGCCGGCACAGATACGCAGTATTTT.

The V gene is TRBV13, the J gene TRBJ2-7; D remains unclear. The CDR3 consists of 12 residues. Trimming stripped 1 base from V and 3 bases from J, with 4 bases between. Germline CDR1 and CDR2: PRHDT and FYEKMQ (reference sequence). CDR3 coding DNA: TGTGCCAGCAGCTTAGATGACTACGAGCAGTACTTC. Residues: CASSLDDYEQYF.

The genes are TRBV7-2 and TRBJ2-6; the D is unclear. Germline-derived CDR1 and CDR2 are SGHTA and FQGNSA. V was pared by 5 bases and J by 5 bases, with 19 bases between. This CDR3 has 17 residues. The CDR3 spells CASSRSRRQSRANVLTF. For the CDR3, the DNA is TGTGCCAGCAGCCGATCGAGACGACAAAGTCGGGCCAACGTCCTGACTTTC.

The chain is built from TRBV2 and TRBJ1-2; no clear D. The CDR3 extends over 10 amino acids. Germline CDR1 and CDR2: SNHLY and FYNNEI. Trimming shortened V by 3 bases and J by 4 bases, and 0 bases separated the two germline ends. CDR3 DNA: TGTGCCAGCAGTGACTATGGCTACACCTTC. Translation gives CASSDYGYTF. The full variable domain, with the rest looked up from reference TRBV2 and TRBJ1-2, is EPEVTQTPSHQVTQMGQEVILRCVPISNHLYFYWYRQILGQKVEFLVSFYNNEISEKSEIFDDQFSVERPDGSNFTLKIRSTKLEDSAMYFCASSDYGYTFGSGTRLTVV.

The rearrangement joins TRBV7-9 to TRBJ2-3; maybe TRBD1 (5 bases). The CDR3 runs to 16 residues. The germline V and J ends were trimmed by 5 bases and 1 base, with 16 bases remaining between them. Per germline, CDR1 SEHNR and CDR2 FQNEAQ (reference sequence). The CDR3 sequence is CASSPPQTDRTDTQYF. CDR3 DNA: TGTGCCAGCAGCCCACCCCAGACAGACCGCACAGATACGCAGTATTTT.

J is TRBJ2-1 and V is TRBV4-1; 8 bases are shared with TRBD2. Unmatched junction bases numbered 14, after V lost 0 bases and J lost 1 base. CDR1 is MGHRA, CDR2 YSYEKL, per germline. The CDR3 totals 20 residues. CDR3 in amino acids: CASSQDRPAGDDRSYNEQFF. The CDR3 DNA reads as TGCGCCAGCAGCCAAGATCGCCCAGCGGGAGATGATAGGTCCTACAATGAGCAGTTCTTC.

V and J are TRBV6-6 and TRBJ1-1; no reliable D call. There are 14 residues in the CDR3. Per the germline V gene, CDR1 is MNHNY and CDR2 is SVGAGI (reference sequence). V was cut by 5 bases and J by 0 bases, with 10 bases left in between. As DNA, the CDR3 is TGTGCCAGCAGTACGACACTCATGAACACTGAAGCTTTCTTT. This sequence encodes CASSTTLMNTEAFF.

The chain is built from TRBV9 and TRBJ2-5, with 9 bases fitting TRBD1. The CDR3 covers 15 residues. Looked up from germline, CDR1 is SGDLS and CDR2 is YYNGEE. Trimming took 0 bases from V and 1 from J; bases not matched to a gene: 1. The CDR3 DNA reads TGTGCCAGCAGCGTAGGGGACAGGGTCCAAGAGACCCAGTACTTC. The encoded protein is CASSVGDRVQETQYF.

The V call is TRBV6-1, the J call TRBJ2-7, with TRBD2 identical over 9 bases. Trimming took 1 base from V and 3 from J; bases not matched to a gene: 13. Germline CDR1 reads MNHNS; CDR2 reads SASEGT. The CDR3 contains 18 residues. The CDR3 DNA follows: TGTGCCAGCAGTGAAGTTCTAGCGGGGCTATCTGGATTCTACGAGCAGTACTTC. It is translated as CASSEVLAGLSGFYEQYF.

The chain uses TRBV7-8 and TRBJ2-7; no clear D gene. Per the germline V gene, CDR1 is SGHVS and CDR2 is FQNEAQ. Trimming left V 0 bases short and J 3 bases short, with 6 bases between. The CDR3 length is 13 residues. CDR3 in DNA: TGTGCCAGCAGCTTAGCCGCCCTCTACGAGCAGTACTTC. Translation gives CASSLAALYEQYF.

This clone was detected only a few times. CDR3 nucleotide sequence: TGCGCCAGCAGCACCACGCCCTTCAATCAGCCCCAGCATTTT. It encodes CASSTTPFNQPQHF. The J gene is TRBJ1-5, the V gene TRBV5-1; D call uncertain. The ends were cut back, 4 bases at V and 3 bases at J, with 11 bases in the middle. The CDR3 loop spans 14 amino acids. The V gene's germline CDR1 is SGHRS and CDR2 YFSETQ.

This clone occurred once. At the DNA level, this CDR3 is encoded by other sequences in the same sample as well. V usage is TRBV7-2 and J usage is TRBJ2-7; D unresolved. Trimming took 1 base from V and 2 from J, leaving 3 bases between them. The CDR3 spans 12 residues. CDR1 and CDR2 from the germline V gene are SGHTA and FQGNSA. CDR3 residues: CASSLVPYEQYF. CDR3 sequence (DNA): TGTGCCAGCAGCTTAGTGCCCTACGAGCAGTACTTC.

This chain's CDR3 is CSVEARGTGVKETQYF. The DNA of the CDR3 is TGCAGCGTTGAAGCACGGGGAACGGGGGTTAAAGAGACCCAGTACTTC. The rearrangement links TRBV29-1 to TRBJ2-5; TRBD2 might be the D (6 bases). CDR3 length: 16 residues. CDR1 SQVTM and CDR2 ANQGSEA come from the germline V gene. The V end lost 1 base, the J end lost 3 bases, and 18 bases lay between the germline ends.

The chain joins TRBV5-1 to TRBJ1-5, with 7 nucleotides matching TRBD1. The germline gives CDR1 SGHRS, CDR2 YFSETQ. This CDR3 is 17 amino acids long. V dropped 4 bases and J dropped 0; count of bases not matched to a gene: 10. The chain's CDR3 is CASSPHPGTDSNQPQHF. CDR3 DNA: TGCGCCAGCAGCCCTCACCCCGGGACAGATAGCAATCAGCCCCAGCATTTT.

J is TRBJ2-3 and V is TRBV7-9; tentative D call: TRBD2 (6 bases). V dropped 8 bases and J dropped 8 bases, with 23 bases sitting between them. Per the germline V gene, CDR1 is SEHNR and CDR2 is FQNEAQ (reference sequence). CDR3 length: 15 residues. CDR3 in DNA: TGTGCCAGCGGGCGGGACCTGGCTTCGGAAGGTACGCAGTATTTT. Translated: CASGRDLASEGTQYF.

The J gene is TRBJ1-4, the V gene TRBV4-3; weak D call: TRBD1 (6 bases). The length of the CDR3 is 15 residues. The germline V gene has CDR1 LGHNA and CDR2 YSLEER. V lost 4 bases to trimming and J lost 7 bases, with 16 bases between them. CDR3 region: CASSRVQGAGEKLFF. DNA for the CDR3: TGCGCCAGCAGCCGGGTACAGGGTGCAGGTGAAAAACTGTTTTTT.

The V call is TRBV29-1, the J call TRBJ2-2; no reliable D call. The germline V gene encodes CDR1 SQVTM and CDR2 ANQGSEA. CDR3 length equals 13 residues. Trimming removed 8 bases at V and 0 bases at J, with 10 bases between. CDR3 protein: CSSTETNTGELFF. CDR3 DNA sequence: TGCAGCAGCACGGAAACGAACACCGGGGAGCTGTTTTTT.

The chain links TRBV11-2 to TRBJ1-1, with D unclear. Trimming removed 3 bases at V and 0 bases at J, with 8 bases between. CDR1 is SGHAT and CDR2 is FQNNGV in the germline V gene. The CDR3 is made up of 14 amino acids. The CDR3 DNA is TGTGCCAGCAGCTTCTCACAGATGAACACTGAAGCTTTCTTT. Protein: CASSFSQMNTEAFF.